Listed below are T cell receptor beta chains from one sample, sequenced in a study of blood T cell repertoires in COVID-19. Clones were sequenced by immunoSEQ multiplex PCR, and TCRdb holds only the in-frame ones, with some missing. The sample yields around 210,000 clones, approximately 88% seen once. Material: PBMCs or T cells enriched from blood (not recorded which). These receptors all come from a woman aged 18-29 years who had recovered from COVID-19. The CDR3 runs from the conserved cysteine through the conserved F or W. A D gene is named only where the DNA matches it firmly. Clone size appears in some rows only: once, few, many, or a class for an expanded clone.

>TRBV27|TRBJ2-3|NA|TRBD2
CASSRLAADVIGTDTQYF
TGTGCCAGCAGCCGACTAGCGGCGGACGTTATTGGCACAGATACGCAGTATTTT
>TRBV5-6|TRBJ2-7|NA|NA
CASSRLDRAPSYEQYF
TGTGCCAGCAGTCGGCTCGACAGAGCCCCCTCCTACGAGCAGTACTTC
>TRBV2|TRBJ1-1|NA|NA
CASRRGGAEAFF
TGTGCCAGCAGACGAGGGGGGGCTGAAGCTTTCTTT
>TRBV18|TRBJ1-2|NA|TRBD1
CASSPANLGTGGYGYTF
TGTGCCAGCTCTCCTGCGAATTTAGGGACAGGGGGCTATGGCTACACCTTC
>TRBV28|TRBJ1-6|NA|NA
CASRRSSYNSPLHF
TGTGCCAGCAGGAGGAGCTCCTATAATTCACCCCTCCACTTT
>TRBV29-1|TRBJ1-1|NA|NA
CSVEGRVNTEAFF
TGCAGCGTTGAGGGCAGAGTGAACACTGAAGCTTTCTTT
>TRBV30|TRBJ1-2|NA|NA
CALQVGGYTF
TGTGCCTTACAAGTGGGCGGCTACACCTTC
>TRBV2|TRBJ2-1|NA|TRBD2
CASSGPGLATGNEQFF
TGTGCCAGCAGTGGCCCGGGACTAGCGACAGGAAATGAGCAGTTCTTC
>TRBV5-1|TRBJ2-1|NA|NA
CASSLGAGNSYNEQFF
TGCGCCAGCAGCTTGGGAGCCGGGAATTCCTACAATGAGCAGTTCTTC
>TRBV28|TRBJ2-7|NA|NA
CASSLGSPAYEQYF
TGTGCCAGCAGTTTGGGCAGCCCGGCCTACGAGCAGTACTTC
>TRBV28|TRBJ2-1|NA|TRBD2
CASSPGGRGGTYNEQFF
TGTGCCAGCAGCCCCGGGGGACGGGGAGGGACCTACAATGAGCAGTTCTTC
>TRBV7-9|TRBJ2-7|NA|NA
CASSLLNAGEQYF
TGTGCCAGCAGCTTACTCAACGCGGGGGAGCAGTACTTC
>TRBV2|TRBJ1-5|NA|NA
CASSEGAQPQHF
TGTGCCAGCAGTGAGGGGGCTCAGCCCCAGCATTTT
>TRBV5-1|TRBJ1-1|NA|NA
CASSLAPDRRNTEAFF
TGCGCCAGCAGCTTGGCCCCCGACAGGAGGAACACTGAAGCTTTCTTT
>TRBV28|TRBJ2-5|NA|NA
CASRRDRIRGTQYF
TGTGCCAGCAGGCGTGACAGGATCCGGGGGACCCAGTACTTC
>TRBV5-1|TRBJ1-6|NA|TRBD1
CASSSPQTGGDSPLHF
TGCGCCAGCAGCTCGCCGCAGACAGGGGGCGATTCACCCCTCCACTTT
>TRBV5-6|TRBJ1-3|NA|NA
CASSSSSGNTIYF
TGTGCCAGTTCCTCTTCCTCTGGAAACACCATATATTTT
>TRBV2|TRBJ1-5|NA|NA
CAQREGPNQPQHF
TGTGCTCAACGGGAGGGACCCAATCAGCCCCAGCATTTT
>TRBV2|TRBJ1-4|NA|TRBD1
CASSRSGTGYEKLFF
TGTGCCAGCAGCCGCTCCGGGACAGGGTATGAAAAACTGTTTTTT
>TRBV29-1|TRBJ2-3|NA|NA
CSDRRGDTQYF
TGCAGCGACCGCAGAGGGGATACGCAGTATTTT
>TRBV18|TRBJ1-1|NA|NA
CAIQRGLNTEAFF
TGTGCCATCCAAAGAGGCTTGAACACTGAAGCTTTCTTT
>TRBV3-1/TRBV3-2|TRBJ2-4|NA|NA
CASSQETLAKNIQYF
TGTGCCAGCAGCCAGGAGACCTTAGCCAAAAACATTCAGTACTTC
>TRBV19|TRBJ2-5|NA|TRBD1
CATRPGTGRLETQYF
TGTGCCACTCGCCCCGGGACAGGGCGATTAGAGACCCAGTACTTC
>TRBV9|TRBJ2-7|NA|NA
CASSAGDSAAYEQYF
TGTGCCAGCAGCGCCGGTGACAGCGCTGCCTACGAGCAGTACTTC
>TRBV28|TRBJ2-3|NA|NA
CASMGGNTQYF
TGTGCCAGCATGGGCGGGAATACGCAGTATTTT
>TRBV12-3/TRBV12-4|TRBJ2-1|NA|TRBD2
CASSFRGVDEQFF
TGTGCCAGCAGTTTCCGGGGGGTCGATGAGCAGTTCTTC
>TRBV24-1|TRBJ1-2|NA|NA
CATSDFRTAYGYTF
TGTGCCACCAGTGATTTTAGGACAGCTTATGGCTACACCTTC
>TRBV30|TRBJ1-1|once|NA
CAWSKQRNTEAFF
TGTGCCTGGAGTAAACAGAGGAACACTGAAGCTTTCTTT
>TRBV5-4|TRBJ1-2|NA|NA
CASSLEGAGRGRINYGYTF
TGTGCCAGCAGCTTAGAGGGTGCGGGCAGGGGAAGAATTAACTATGGCTACACCTTC
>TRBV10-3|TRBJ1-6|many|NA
CAISESVYTNSPLHF
TGTGCCATCAGTGAGTCTGTCTATACTAATTCACCCCTCCACTTT